Listed below are T cell receptor beta chains from one sample, sequenced in a study of blood T cell repertoires in COVID-19. TCRdb's copy holds only in-frame clones and misses some; the assay was immunoSEQ multiplex PCR. The table has about 180,000 clones, about 82% seen once. Sequencing was carried out using PBMCs or T cells enriched from blood (not recorded which). These receptors were obtained from a woman younger than 45 who had recovered from COVID-19. The CDR3 runs from the conserved cysteine through the conserved F or W. Each record gives: D gene, CDR3 length, clone size, J gene, V gene, CDR3 protein, CDR3 DNA. A D gene is named only where the DNA matches it firmly. Clone size appears in some rows only: once, few, many, or a class for an expanded clone.

D gene: NA
CDR3 length: 14
clone size: NA
J gene: TRBJ1-5
V gene: TRBV28
CDR3 protein: CASRTGIQTQPQHF
CDR3 DNA: TGTGCCAGCAGAACAGGGATTCAGACTCAGCCCCAGCATTTT

D gene: TRBD2
CDR3 length: 16
clone size: NA
J gene: TRBJ2-6
V gene: TRBV29-1
CDR3 protein: CSVEQGGGSGANVLTF
CDR3 DNA: TGCAGCGTTGAACAGGGCGGGGGGTCTGGGGCCAACGTCCTGACTTTC

D gene: NA
CDR3 length: 17
clone size: once
J gene: TRBJ1-6
V gene: TRBV4-1
CDR3 protein: CASSQASGGRALSPLHF
CDR3 DNA: TGCGCCAGCAGCCAAGCTAGCGGGGGAAGGGCCCTTTCACCCCTCCACTTT

D gene: NA
CDR3 length: 17
clone size: NA
J gene: TRBJ1-5
V gene: TRBV19
CDR3 protein: CASSIHGTGERNQPQHF
CDR3 DNA: TGTGCCAGTAGTATTCACGGGACGGGGGAAAGGAATCAGCCCCAGCATTTT

D gene: NA
CDR3 length: 12
clone size: NA
J gene: TRBJ1-6
V gene: TRBV6-5
CDR3 protein: CASSQGYSPLHF
CDR3 DNA: TGTGCCAGCAGTCAGGGGTATTCACCCCTCCACTTT

D gene: NA
CDR3 length: 17
clone size: NA
J gene: TRBJ2-1
V gene: TRBV2
CDR3 protein: CASSESAWRLPYNEQFF
CDR3 DNA: TGTGCCAGCAGTGAGTCTGCGTGGCGGTTACCCTACAATGAGCAGTTCTTC

D gene: NA
CDR3 length: 13
clone size: NA
J gene: TRBJ2-5
V gene: TRBV6-5
CDR3 protein: CASREGGQETQYF
CDR3 DNA: TGTGCCAGCAGAGAGGGTGGCCAAGAGACCCAGTACTTC

D gene: TRBD2
CDR3 length: 16
clone size: once
J gene: TRBJ2-3
V gene: TRBV11-2
CDR3 protein: CASSLLAGGDTDTQYF
CDR3 DNA: TGTGCCAGCAGCTTACTTGCGGGAGGAGACACAGATACGCAGTATTTT

D gene: NA
CDR3 length: 12
clone size: NA
J gene: TRBJ1-1
V gene: TRBV7-9
CDR3 protein: CASSSDAAGAFF
CDR3 DNA: TGTGCCAGCAGCTCAGACGCAGCGGGGGCTTTCTTT

D gene: TRBD1
CDR3 length: 15
clone size: NA
J gene: TRBJ1-2
V gene: TRBV20-1
CDR3 protein: CSASRGQGARYGYTF
CDR3 DNA: TGCAGTGCTAGTCGAGGACAGGGGGCGAGATATGGCTACACCTTC

D gene: TRBD2
CDR3 length: 16
clone size: NA
J gene: TRBJ2-7
V gene: TRBV7-6
CDR3 protein: CASSTPGLAGDYEQYF
CDR3 DNA: TGTGCCAGCAGCACCCCGGGACTAGCGGGGGACTACGAGCAGTACTTC

D gene: NA
CDR3 length: 12
clone size: NA
J gene: TRBJ2-1
V gene: TRBV2
CDR3 protein: CASSDRGAEQFF
CDR3 DNA: TGTGCCAGCAGCGACCGGGGGGCTGAGCAGTTCTTC

D gene: NA
CDR3 length: 17
clone size: few
J gene: TRBJ1-2
V gene: TRBV24-1
CDR3 protein: CATSDPKGEGKVYGYTF
CDR3 DNA: TGTGCCACCAGTGATCCGAAGGGGGAGGGAAAGGTCTATGGCTACACCTTC